This T cell receptor beta chain was obtained from a study of shared clonotypes between healthy human individuals. Study context: Donors consisted of two women and three men between 18 and 49.

CD45RA+ naive and CD45RA-negative memory subsets were separated from CD4+ cells. Deep level was the assay's run setting. The DNA input per sorted-subset replicate PCR was roughly 0.2 ug, corresponding to 30,000 or so T cell genomes. Clones were sequenced by immunoSEQ multiplex PCR, and TCRdb holds only the in-frame ones, with some missing. The table records about 680,000 clones, 72% of them present only once. The receptor was isolated from a woman in her twenties or thirties in good health. The specimen sequenced was memory CD4+ T cells sorted from blood. Noted subset: CD45RA-negative fraction.

CDR3 region: CASSQGGLDENIQYF. The CDR3 bases are TGTGCCAGCAGCCAAGGGGGACTAGATGAAAACATTCAGTACTTC. The chain links TRBV4-2 to TRBJ2-4, with TRBD2 matching 8 bases. The V segment lost 1 base and the J segment 5 bases; nucleotides outside the gene matches: 4. The CDR3 covers 15 residues. Germline V CDR1 and CDR2: LGHNA, YNFKEQ.